This T cell receptor (beta chain) comes out of a study of blood T cells in healthy people across ages. The wider study: Per two T cells, template switching captured roughly one barcoded beta molecule.

The sample holds one count of this clonotype. The antigen is unknown. The authors ran a second PCR of roughly 6 to 12 cycles using a sample-barcoded 5' primer and a J-beta primer mix. No fewer than 3 million CDR3-containing paired-end reads came from each sample. TCRdb itself ran the 5' RACE reads through MiXCR, one entry per CDR3 protein. The table has approximately 850,000 distinct CDR3 sequences, around two fifths seen once; the top ten hold approximately 20%. Germline V gene data show CDR1 as GTSNPN and CDR2 as SVGIG (reference sequence). The CDR3 is 12 amino acids. V gave up 5 bases and J gave up 1 base, with 7 bases separating them. Findings of the study overall: Higher naive T cell percentage went strongly together with higher TCR beta diversity.

The source of this sequence is a man in his fifties or sixties in good health. The sample consisted of blood. The V and J genes are TRBV30 and TRBJ2-3; no clear D. CDR3 residues: CAWDVGTDTQYF. In DNA, the CDR3 is TGTGCCTGGGACGTCGGCACAGATACGCAGTATTTT.